This T cell receptor beta chain was captured in a study of OX40 agonist ivuxolimab in advanced cancers. Turning to the study itself: Given to patients was ivuxolimab, an agonistic anti-OX40 (CD134) antibody. Three partial responders included one hepatocellular carcinoma patient and two cutaneous melanoma patients.

V shed 8 bases and J 2 bases; nucleotides not matched to a gene: 7. Per the germline V gene, CDR1 is LNHDA and CDR2 is SQIVND (reference sequence). The CDR3 spans 14 residues. This table comes from immunoSEQ multiplex PCR, and its TCRdb copy is limited to in-frame clones, with some not included. Of 60,000 to 80,000 clones listed, approximately 84% are singletons. Collection of blood occurred at baseline, at cycle 4 day 1, and at cycle 7 day 1. This chain links TRBV19 with TRBJ1-2; 8 bases are a match to TRBD1. The source of this sequence is an adult with an advanced solid tumor such as melanoma, head and neck, liver or kidney cancer. The sequencing used CD4+ or CD8+ T cells sorted from blood, collected in a trial of the OX40 agonist ivuxolimab. The CDR3 is CASQLQGENYGYTF. The CDR3 DNA follows: TGTGCCAGTCAATTACAGGGGGAGAACTATGGCTACACCTTC.